Listed below are T cell receptor beta chains from one sample, sequenced in a study of CD8 T cells in Susac syndrome. Via MiXCR, TCRdb re-called the immunoSEQ multiplex PCR reads, giving one row per CDR3 protein. Among around 140,000 distinct CDR3 sequences listed, around 75% were seen once. The sequenced material came from CD8+ T cells from PBMCs. The receptors originated from a human donor with multiple sclerosis. Both conserved end residues are part of each CDR3. The D gene is left open where the match is weak.

j_call,d_call,v_call,cdr3_aa
TRBJ2-3,TRBD2,TRBV7-9,CASSTSGVIADTQYF
TRBJ2-7,TRBD2,TRBV20-1,CSARETGGGPEQYF
TRBJ2-5,TRBD2,TRBV7-9,CASSFGTSAQTQYF
TRBJ2-3,TRBD2,TRBV12-3/TRBV12-4,CASSLSSGGADTQYF
TRBJ1-1,.,TRBV29-1,CSVAGEAEAFF
TRBJ1-1,.,TRBV19,CASSIVENTEAFF
TRBJ2-3,.,TRBV7-9,CASSLVRGPDTQYF
TRBJ1-1,.,TRBV4-1,CASSQLTQNTEAFF
TRBJ2-1,.,TRBV12-3/TRBV12-4,CASSLGVEGYNEQFF
TRBJ2-2,.,TRBV6-5,CASRKGVNTGELFF
TRBJ2-1,.,TRBV19,CASSIGVEQFF
TRBJ2-5,TRBD2,TRBV29-1,CSVEDQGLAQETQYF
TRBJ2-3,.,TRBV13,CASTIGGYPDTQYF
TRBJ1-2,.,TRBV5-6,CASSSWAFSESFYGYTF